This is a list of T cell receptor beta chains from one sample in a study of control samples from healthy donors and cancer patients. Clones were read by immunoSEQ multiplex PCR, and TCRdb kept only the in-frame ones, dropping some. Of 90,000 to 120,000 clones detected, approximately 82% appear once; the ten largest clones hold about 5.9%. The source material was blood. These receptors were obtained from a young man in good health. Both conserved end residues are part of each CDR3. A D gene is named only where the DNA matches it firmly. The listing skips clone size in some rows; elsewhere it reads once, few, many or a size class.

j_call v_call d_call clone_size cdr3_aa cdr3_nt
TRBJ2-5 TRBV24-1 NA NA CATSDLFRGGETQYF TGTGCCACCAGTGATTTGTTCAGGGGGGGAGAGACCCAGTACTTC
TRBJ1-5 TRBV5-6 NA once CASSRDPGHQPQHF TGTGCCAGCAGCCGGGACCCGGGGCATCAGCCCCAGCATTTT
TRBJ2-5 TRBV7-2 TRBD1 NA CASSSRIRGETQYF TGTGCCAGCAGCTCACGGATCAGGGGGGAGACCCAGTACTTC
TRBJ2-1 TRBV6-2/TRBV6-3 NA NA CASSYAGLGEQFF TGTGCCAGCAGTTACGCGGGGTTAGGGGAGCAGTTCTTC
TRBJ2-5 TRBV6-2/TRBV6-3 TRBD2 NA CASSYGGGQETQYF TGTGCCAGCAGTTACGGCGGGGGGCAAGAGACCCAGTACTTC
TRBJ1-6 TRBV2 NA NA CASTANNLGRGSPLHF TGTGCCAGCACCGCGAACAATCTAGGGAGGGGTTCACCCCTCCACTTT
TRBJ1-1 TRBV5-1 NA NA CASSLGPGTEAFF TGCGCCAGCAGCTTGGGGCCGGGGACTGAAGCTTTCTTT
TRBJ2-1 TRBV7-2 TRBD1 once CASSSPPGTGFF TGTGCCAGCAGCTCCCCCCCCGGGACAGGGTTCTTC
TRBJ1-1 TRBV28 TRBD1 once CASSSWTGTNTEAFF TGTGCCAGCAGTTCCTGGACAGGGACGAACACTGAAGCTTTCTTT
TRBJ2-3 TRBV19 NA NA CASTPTGIPDTQYF TGTGCCAGTACCCCAACAGGGATCCCAGATACGCAGTATTTT
TRBJ1-5 TRBV11-1 NA NA CASSNPRGDFAQPQHF TGTGCCAGCAGCAATCCGAGGGGGGATTTTGCTCAGCCCCAGCATTTT
TRBJ2-3 TRBV27 TRBD2 few CASSALAGGEDTQYF TGTGCCAGCAGTGCACTAGCGGGGGGGGAGGATACGCAGTATTTT
TRBJ1-1 TRBV5-4 NA few CASTLKLTQIMNTEAFF TGTGCCAGCACCCTAAAGCTAACACAGATCATGAACACTGAAGCTTTCTTT
TRBJ1-2 TRBV3-1/TRBV3-2 NA once CASSQTNRYTF TGTGCCAGCAGCCAAACAAATAGGTACACCTTC
TRBJ2-7 TRBV11-3 NA NA CASSLGEAGSYEQYF TGTGCCAGCAGCTTAGGGGAGGCAGGTTCCTACGAGCAGTACTTC
TRBJ2-3 TRBV27 NA NA CASSSPARGGPDTQYF TGTGCCAGCAGTTCCCCTGCCCGGGGAGGTCCAGATACGCAGTATTTT
TRBJ1-1 TRBV3-1/TRBV3-2 NA once CASSQDRASSESFF TGTGCCAGCAGCCAAGATAGGGCCAGCTCCGAGTCTTTCTTT
TRBJ1-2 TRBV6-6 NA NA CASSPDSYGYTF TGTGCCAGCAGTCCCGACAGCTATGGCTACACCTTC
TRBJ1-2 TRBV6-5 NA NA CASTRSKNSYGYTF TGTGCCAGCACCCGCTCAAAGAACAGCTATGGCTACACCTTC
TRBJ2-1 TRBV7-2 NA once CASSSRRTINNEQFF TGTGCCAGCAGCTCCCGTAGGACTATTAACAATGAGCAGTTCTTC
TRBJ1-6 TRBV9 TRBD1 once CASSVSQGFGSPLHF TGTGCCAGCAGCGTATCACAGGGGTTTGGTTCACCCCTCCACTTT
TRBJ1-2 TRBV7-9 NA NA CASSLEWGSNYGYTF TGTGCCAGCAGCTTAGAGTGGGGGTCTAACTATGGCTACACCTTC
TRBJ1-1 TRBV4-1 NA NA CASSQDGGAPTKAFF TGCGCCAGCAGCCAAGATGGGGGGGCCCCTACGAAAGCTTTCTTT
TRBJ1-5 TRBV4-2 TRBD1 NA CASSQGTGGNQPQHF TGTGCCAGCAGCCAAGGGACAGGGGGCAATCAGCCCCAGCATTTT
TRBJ2-7 TRBV6-2/TRBV6-3 NA NA CASSIIRHQGQLTSGQQYF TGTGCCAGCAGCATTATCCGACACCAGGGACAACTGACTTCGGGGCAGCAGTACTTC
TRBJ2-1 TRBV13 TRBD2 NA CASSLGTSGADEQFF TGTGCCAGCAGCCTGGGGACTAGCGGGGCGGATGAGCAGTTCTTC
TRBJ2-2 TRBV5-4 TRBD1 NA CASSEKTGANTGELFF TGTGCCAGCAGCGAAAAGACAGGGGCGAACACCGGGGAGCTGTTTTTT
TRBJ1-2 TRBV10-3 NA NA CAISEFGTLYTF TGTGCCATCAGTGAGTTCGGGACCCTCTACACCTTC
TRBJ2-4 TRBV6-6 NA NA CASREGAKNIQYF TGTGCCAGCAGAGAGGGAGCCAAAAACATTCAGTACTTC
TRBJ2-1 TRBV5-4 NA NA CASSSVSVRVDYNEQFF TGTGCCAGCAGCTCTGTGTCTGTTAGGGTAGACTACAATGAGCAGTTCTTC
TRBJ1-3 TRBV9 NA NA CASSAPGTGLKNTIYF TGTGCCAGCAGCGCACCGGGAACAGGGTTGAAAAACACCATATATTTT
TRBJ2-2 TRBV11-2 TRBD2 NA CASSLDPGLAGARTGELFF TGTGCCAGCAGCTTAGATCCCGGACTAGCGGGGGCCAGGACCGGGGAGCTGTTTTTT
TRBJ1-2 TRBV5-6 TRBD1 NA CASSFRQGDGYTF TGTGCCAGCAGCTTCCGACAGGGGGATGGCTACACCTTC
TRBJ1-5 TRBV2 NA once CASRKGDQPQHF TGTGCCAGCCGGAAGGGGGATCAGCCCCAGCATTTT
TRBJ1-4 TRBV11-2 TRBD1 NA CASSIRDRGETNEKLFF TGTGCCAGCAGCATCCGGGACAGGGGTGAAACTAATGAAAAACTGTTTTTT
TRBJ1-1 TRBV7-9 NA NA CASSSGQAEAFF TGTGCCAGCAGCTCGGGCCAGGCTGAAGCTTTCTTT
TRBJ1-2 TRBV1 NA NA CTSSQDPRAQVQGSYGYTF TGCACCAGCAGCCAAGACCCCCGCGCGCAGGTTCAGGGCAGCTATGGCTACACCTTC
TRBJ1-6 TRBV6-5 TRBD1 NA CASSTDRGGSPLHF TGTGCCAGCAGTACGGACAGGGGGGGGTCACCCCTCCACTTT
TRBJ1-3 TRBV28 TRBD1 NA CASSSIALTGRNTIYF TGTGCCAGCAGTTCTATTGCCCTGACAGGGAGAAACACCATATATTTT
TRBJ2-1 TRBV28 TRBD2 few CASTISGGEQFF TGTGCCAGCACCATCTCGGGGGGTGAGCAGTTCTTC
TRBJ1-5 TRBV5-5 NA NA CASSPGGGQPQHF TGTGCCAGCAGCCCCGGGGGGGGTCAGCCCCAGCATTTT
TRBJ2-7 TRBV28 NA NA CASRVGGAGGDYEQYF TGTGCCAGCAGAGTGGGGGGGGCAGGGGGCGACTACGAGCAGTACTTC
TRBJ2-1 TRBV5-8 NA NA CASSRRVPQFF TGTGCCAGCAGCAGAAGGGTCCCGCAGTTCTTC
TRBJ1-6 TRBV4-3 NA NA CASSQVELLNSPLHF TGCGCCAGCAGCCAAGTCGAACTGCTTAATTCACCCCTCCACTTT
TRBJ1-2 TRBV12-5 NA few CASGLTPGDSRYGYTF TGTGCTAGTGGTTTGACCCCAGGGGATTCCCGCTATGGCTACACCTTC
TRBJ1-2 TRBV10-2 NA NA CASSDPGLAGYTF TGCGCCAGCAGCGATCCAGGGTTGGCTGGCTACACCTTC
TRBJ2-1 TRBV25-1 NA NA CASSGSAGDEQFF TGTGCCAGCAGCGGCTCGGCCGGGGATGAGCAGTTCTTC
TRBJ1-1 TRBV2 TRBD1 once CASSETFGQGGMNTEAFF TGTGCCAGCAGTGAAACCTTCGGACAGGGGGGAATGAACACTGAAGCTTTCTTT
TRBJ1-3 TRBV9 NA NA CASSVEVQGGSGNTIYF TGTGCCAGCAGCGTAGAGGTCCAGGGAGGGTCTGGAAACACCATATATTTT
TRBJ1-2 TRBV27 NA NA CASSPLFSGVDYGYTF TGTGCCAGCAGCCCACTGTTCTCGGGGGTCGACTATGGCTACACCTTC
TRBJ2-1 TRBV27 TRBD2 NA CASTSSGGRNEQFF TGTGCCAGCACATCTAGCGGGGGGCGGAATGAGCAGTTCTTC
TRBJ1-5 TRBV28 NA once CASRQGVQPQHF TGTGCCAGCCGCCAAGGGGTACAGCCCCAGCATTTT
TRBJ2-5 TRBV5-4 TRBD1 NA CASSSNPSDRGYRETQYF TGTGCCAGCAGCTCCAACCCCTCCGACAGGGGTTACCGAGAGACCCAGTACTTC
TRBJ1-6 TRBV10-3 TRBD1 NA CAISGQGGDSPLHF TGTGCCATCAGCGGACAGGGAGGCGATTCACCCCTCCACTTT
TRBJ1-5 TRBV27 NA NA CASGALNQPQHF TGTGCCAGTGGGGCCCTAAATCAGCCCCAGCATTTT
TRBJ1-6 TRBV30 NA NA CAWSGQAVYNSPLHF TGTGCCTGGAGTGGGCAGGCCGTTTATAATTCACCCCTCCACTTT
TRBJ2-3 TRBV27 NA NA CASSFNGDTQYF TGTGCCAGCAGTTTCAATGGAGATACGCAGTATTTT